This entry lists 12 T cell receptor beta chains sequenced from one sample in a study of T cell repertoires in cytomegalovirus infection. TCRdb processed the reads anew with MiXCR; each CDR3 protein has one entry. Of more than 150,000 distinct CDR3 sequences in the sample, approximately 19% were seen once. The specimen sequenced was PBMCs. The receptors were sampled from a human donor in good health (CMV status not recorded). Some clones in this sample may be carry-over from other donors' samples.

There are a few counts of this clonotype. J is TRBJ1-5 and V is TRBV28; D might be TRBD1 (5 bases). Looked up from germline, CDR1 is MDHEN and CDR2 is SYDVKM. Trimming took 0 bases from V and 4 from J, leaving 16 bases between them. This CDR3 region has 17 residues. The CDR3 loop is CASSLWGEGIVNQPQHF. The CDR3 DNA follows: TGTGCCAGCAGTTTATGGGGGGAGGGGATTGTGAATCAGCCCCAGCATTTT. Full variable domain (remainder filled in from reference TRBV28 and TRBJ1-5): DVKVTQSSRYLVKRTGEKVFLECVQDMDHENMFWYRQDPGLGLRLIYFSYDVKMKEKGDIPEGYSVSREKKERFSLILESASTNQTSMYLCASSLWGEGIVNQPQHFGDGTRLSIL.

The chain links TRBV11-2 to TRBJ2-5; D might be TRBD1 or TRBD2, each matching 5 bases. The CDR3 is made up of 18 amino acids. The germline V gene has CDR1 SGHAT and CDR2 FQNNGV. Between the trimmed V and J ends, which lost 4 bases and 3 bases, there was a span of 24 bases. The CDR3 sequence is CASSYHPLDSGTKETQYF. CDR3 DNA: TGTGCCAGCAGCTACCACCCGCTTGATTCCGGGACGAAAGAGACCCAGTACTTC.

This clonotype was picked up many times. The chain recombines TRBV7-9 with TRBJ2-3; 10 nucleotides match TRBD1. The CDR3 totals 16 residues. Per the germline V gene, CDR1 is SEHNR and CDR2 is FQNEAQ (reference sequence). V lost 4 bases and J lost 5; bases outside the gene matches: 9. The CDR3 is CASSSPPGQGQDTQYF. DNA for the CDR3: TGTGCCAGCAGCTCCCCACCGGGACAGGGGCAAGATACGCAGTATTTT. The variable domain in full, with the rest retrieved from reference TRBV7-9 and TRBJ2-3, is DTGVSQNPRHKITKRGQNVTFRCDPISEHNRLYWYRQTLGQGPEFLTYFQNEAQLEKSRLLSDRFSAERPKGSFSTLEIQRTEQGDSAMYLCASSSPPGQGQDTQYFGPGTRLTVL.

The chain couples TRBV7-9 to TRBJ1-4; D gene unclear. Germline assignment: CDR1 SEHNR and CDR2 FQNEAQ (reference sequence). V lost 3 bases and J 1 base, leaving 9 bases between the germline ends. This CDR3 has 15 residues. The CDR3, as DNA: TGTGCCAGCAGCTTTTCGACGGGAACTAATGAAAAACTGTTTTTT. Translating gives CASSFSTGTNEKLFF.

The V call is TRBV20-1, the J call TRBJ1-6, with TRBD1 identical over 10 bases. The CDR3 extends over 13 amino acids. Germline CDR1 DFQATT, CDR2 SNEGSKA (reference sequence). With 5 bases clipped from V and 7 bases from J, the junction kept 2 bases outside the gene matches. CDR3 bases: TGCAGTGCTTGGACAGGGGGAAATTCACCCCTCCACTTT. Protein: CSAWTGGNSPLHF.

This clonotype was seen repeatedly, ten times or more. This sequence joins TRBV7-2 and TRBJ2-3, with unresolved D. V lost 5 bases and J lost 4, with 7 bases in between. CDR3 size: 12 residues. CDR1 and CDR2 (germline): SGHTA, FQGNSA. The CDR3 DNA follows: TGTGCCAGCAGCCCCCACTCAGATACGCAGTATTTT. Protein sequence: CASSPHSDTQYF.

About this clonotype: A much bigger clone sits one base away, suggesting this may be a read error. The chain employs TRBV7-8 and TRBJ1-2; maybe TRBD1 (5 bases). Trimming removed 5 bases at V and 0 bases at J, with 10 bases between. This CDR3 has 14 residues. Germline assignment: CDR1 SGHVS and CDR2 FQNEAQ. The CDR3 DNA reads TGTGCCAGCAGCATCGAACAGGCTAACTATGGCTACACCTTC. As protein: CASSIEQANYGYTF.

The rearrangement joins TRBV7-9 to TRBJ2-7; D is possibly TRBD2 (7 bases). Trimming pared 1 base from V and 0 bases from J, leaving 19 bases between. The CDR3 consists of 18 residues. The germline V gene encodes CDR1 SEHNR and CDR2 FQNEAQ (reference sequence). The CDR3: CASSLVGGGSQSSYEQYF. CDR3 nucleotide sequence: TGTGCCAGCAGCTTAGTGGGCGGGGGCTCCCAAAGCTCCTACGAGCAGTACTTC.

The rearrangement links TRBV20-1 to TRBJ1-1, with 7 bases fitting TRBD1. CDR3 size: 17 residues. The V gene end was trimmed by 0 bases and the J gene end by 1 base; junction bases not matched to a gene: 11. Germline V gene sequence: CDR1 DFQATT, CDR2 SNEGSKA (reference sequence). CDR3 loop: CSARDPPMGTANTEAFF. DNA of the CDR3: TGCAGTGCTAGAGATCCTCCCATGGGGACAGCGAACACTGAAGCTTTCTTT.

The chain uses TRBV20-1 and TRBJ1-1, with D possibly matching TRBD1 (5 bases). This CDR3 contains 12 residues. Deletions cut 6 bases from V and 4 bases from J, with 12 bases between. Per the germline V gene, CDR1 is DFQATT and CDR2 is SNEGSKA (reference sequence). The CDR3 sequence: CSAGAGFTEAFF. DNA of the CDR3: TGCAGTGCCGGGGCGGGTTTCACTGAAGCTTTCTTT.

V gene TRBV7-8 combines with J gene TRBJ1-6; D perhaps matches TRBD1 (6 bases). Trimming took off 6 bases at V and 9 bases at J, with 15 bases between the two ends. CDR3 length equals 14 residues. Germline V lookup: CDR1 SGHVS, CDR2 FQNEAQ. CDR3 loop: CASRRTDHSSPLHF. CDR3 nucleotides: TGTGCCAGCAGACGGACAGACCACTCTTCACCCCTCCACTTT.

V usage is TRBV9 and J usage is TRBJ2-1, with 8 bases that match TRBD2. The CDR3 has 15 amino acids. CDR1 and CDR2 from the germline V gene are SGDLS and YYNGEE. V lost 3 bases to trimming and J lost 6 bases; unmatched junction nucleotides: 8. The CDR3 sequence is CASSDRLASLNEQFF. CDR3 in DNA: TGTGCCAGCAGCGACCGACTAGCGTCTCTCAATGAGCAGTTCTTC.